A single sample gave rise to the 9 T cell receptor beta chains below, sequenced in a study of blood T cell repertoires in COVID-19 (dated by TCRdb to between 2020 and 2021). The receptor library was made with the immunoSEQ multiplex PCR assay. TCRdb took this table from immuneACCESS and kept in-frame rearrangements with V and J called. Such tables lack part of the clones; where checked against another copy, unresolved V genes explain under half of the gap, and the rest is unexplained. Here the sample has 210,000 or so clones; roughly 84% occur a single time. The top ten constitute approximately 5.6% of the sample. The source material was peripheral blood. These receptor sequences come from a woman between 40 and 55 years old who had recovered from COVID-19.

V usage is TRBV9 and J usage is TRBJ1-2, with D possibly being TRBD1 (6 bases). CDR1 SGDLS and CDR2 YYNGEE come from the germline V gene. V lost 0 bases and J 2 bases, leaving 11 bases between the germline ends. This CDR3 has 15 amino acids. CDR3: CASSVGPGANYGYTF. The CDR3 region has the DNA TGTGCCAGCAGCGTAGGCCCAGGGGCAAACTATGGCTACACCTTC.

This clone appeared a single time. The chain links TRBV12-5 to TRBJ1-5; a weak D match, TRBD1 (6 bases). This CDR3 region has 14 residues. Germline lookup yields CDR1 LGHNT and CDR2 FRNRAP. The V end lost 3 bases, the J end lost 2 bases, and 8 bases lay between the germline ends. CDR3 protein: CASGLGGGNQPQHF. In nucleotides, the CDR3 is TGTGCTAGTGGTTTAGGGGGTGGCAATCAGCCCCAGCATTTT.

In DNA, the CDR3 is TGTGCCAGCAGCCCCTCGAGGGCCGGACCCTACGAGCAGTACTTC. The encoded protein is CASSPSRAGPYEQYF. The chain is built from TRBV3-1 (or the pseudogene TRBV3-2) and TRBJ2-7; D possibly corresponds to TRBD2 (5 bases). This CDR3 contains 15 residues. Germline V gene data show CDR1 as LGHDT and CDR2 as YNNKEL (reference sequence). Trimming stripped 4 bases from V and 2 bases from J, with 15 bases between.

The chain recombines TRBV2 with TRBJ1-1; unclear D gene. The germline V and J ends were trimmed by 10 bases and 3 bases, with 18 bases remaining between them. CDR1 is SNHLY, CDR2 FYNNEI, per germline. There are 14 residues in the CDR3. The CDR3 region has the DNA TGTGCCACCTTGGGCGGGGTAGGGTACACTGAAGCTTTCTTT. It is translated as CATLGGVGYTEAFF.

This clone was picked up one time. The chain couples TRBV4-2 to TRBJ2-1; no reliable D call. The germline V gene encodes CDR1 LGHNA and CDR2 YNFKEQ. V gave up 7 bases and J gave up 5 bases, with 6 bases separating them. The CDR3 contains 11 residues. Written as DNA, the CDR3 is TGTGCCAGCACCCTCAACAATGAGCAGTTCTTC. Translation gives CASTLNNEQFF.

This clone was detected a few times. The genes are TRBV7-2 and TRBJ2-5; tentatively, D is TRBD2 (5 bases). V was cut by 2 bases and J by 1 base, with 14 bases left in between. CDR1 is SGHTA, CDR2 FQGNSA, per germline. The CDR3 extends over 16 amino acids. CDR3 bases: TGTGCCAGCAGCTTATGGGCTGGCGGGCCCCAAGAGACCCAGTACTTC. Encoded protein: CASSLWAGGPQETQYF.

This chain connects TRBV24-1 to TRBJ2-1, with 13 positions matching TRBD2. Germline V gives CDR1 KGHDR, CDR2 SFDVKD. V dropped 5 bases and J dropped 2; count of bases not matched to a gene: 20. The CDR3 runs to 22 residues. CDR3 region: CATSGWGDRTSGSSGAYNEQFF. The CDR3 DNA reads as TGTGCCACCAGTGGTTGGGGTGATCGGACTAGCGGGAGCTCTGGGGCCTACAATGAGCAGTTCTTC.

The chain is built from TRBV2 and TRBJ2-5; the D gene is possibly TRBD2 (5 bases). The V and J ends lost 8 bases and 4 bases respectively, with 23 bases between them. Germline lookup yields CDR1 SNHLY and CDR2 FYNNEI. The CDR3 has 16 residues. The CDR3 here is CASARTWTARRETQYF. CDR3 coding DNA: TGTGCCAGCGCTCGAACTTGGACTGCCCGGAGAGAGACCCAGTACTTC.

In its sample, this clone was seen once. The CDR3 DNA is TGTGCCAGCAGTGATGCCGGGACAATGGGCTACGAGCAGTACTTC. The encoded protein is CASSDAGTMGYEQYF. V is TRBV6-1 and J is TRBJ2-7; D is possibly TRBD1 (6 bases). V was trimmed by 3 bases and J by 3 bases, leaving 15 bases between them. This CDR3 contains 15 residues. CDR1 is MNHNS and CDR2 is SASEGT in the germline V gene.